The TCR beta chain described here comes from a study of blood T cell repertoires in COVID-19. On the study more broadly: T cells, B-cell-depleted T cells, or PBMCs supplied cDNA or gDNA.

Authors' processing steps: Amplified reference gene primers provided the basis for estimating nucleated cell counts. Only in-frame clones appear in the TCRdb table, and some are missing; sequencing was by immunoSEQ multiplex PCR. The V and J calls and clone size were taken over from that table, and D and trimming were inferred from the DNA. Counted here are roughly 100,000 clones, 78% occurring once; the ten biggest clones make up 9.8%. From germline, CDR1 is LGHDT and CDR2 YNNKEL (reference sequence). V lost 4 bases and J lost 6; bases outside the gene matches: 3. The CDR3 spans 14 residues. Sequencing was performed on peripheral blood. The TCR originated in a man in his fifties or sixties with active or convalescent COVID-19. This rearrangement joins TRBV3-1 (or the pseudogene TRBV3-2) to TRBJ2-1; 10 nucleotides line up with TRBD2. The DNA of the CDR3 is TGTGCCAGCAGCCGCGGGACTAGCGTCAATGAGCAGTTCTTC. Translated: CASSRGTSVNEQFF.